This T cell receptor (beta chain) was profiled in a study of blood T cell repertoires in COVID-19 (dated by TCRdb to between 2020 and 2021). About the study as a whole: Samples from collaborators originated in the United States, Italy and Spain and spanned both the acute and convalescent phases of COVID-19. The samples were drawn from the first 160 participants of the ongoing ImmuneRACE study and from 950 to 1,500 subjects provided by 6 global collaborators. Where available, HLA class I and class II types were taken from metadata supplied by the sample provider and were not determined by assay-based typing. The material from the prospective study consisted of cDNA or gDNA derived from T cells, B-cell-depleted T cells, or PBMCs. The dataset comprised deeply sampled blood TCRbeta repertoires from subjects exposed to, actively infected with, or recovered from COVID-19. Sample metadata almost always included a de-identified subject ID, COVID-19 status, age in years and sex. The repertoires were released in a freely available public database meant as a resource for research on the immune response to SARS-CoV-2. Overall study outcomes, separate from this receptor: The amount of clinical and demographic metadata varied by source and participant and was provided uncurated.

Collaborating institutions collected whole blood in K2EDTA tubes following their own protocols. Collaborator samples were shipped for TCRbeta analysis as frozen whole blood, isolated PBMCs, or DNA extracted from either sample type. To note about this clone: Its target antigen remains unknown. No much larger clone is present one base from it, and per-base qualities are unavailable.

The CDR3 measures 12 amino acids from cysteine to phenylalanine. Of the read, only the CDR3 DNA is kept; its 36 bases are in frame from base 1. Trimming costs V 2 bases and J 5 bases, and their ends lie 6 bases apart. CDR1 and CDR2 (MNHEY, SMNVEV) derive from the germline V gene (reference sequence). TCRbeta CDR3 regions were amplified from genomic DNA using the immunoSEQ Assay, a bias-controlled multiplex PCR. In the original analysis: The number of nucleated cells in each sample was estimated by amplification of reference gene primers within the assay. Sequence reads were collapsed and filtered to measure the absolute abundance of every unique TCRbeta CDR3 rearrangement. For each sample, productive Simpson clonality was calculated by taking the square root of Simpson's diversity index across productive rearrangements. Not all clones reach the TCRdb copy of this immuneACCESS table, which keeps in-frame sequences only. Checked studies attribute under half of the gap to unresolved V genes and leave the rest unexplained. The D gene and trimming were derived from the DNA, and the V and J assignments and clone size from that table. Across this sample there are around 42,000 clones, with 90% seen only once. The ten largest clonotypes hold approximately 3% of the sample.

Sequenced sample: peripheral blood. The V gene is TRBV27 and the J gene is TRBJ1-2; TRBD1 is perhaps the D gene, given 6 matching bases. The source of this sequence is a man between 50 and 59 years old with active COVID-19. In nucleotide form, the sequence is TGTGCCAGCAGTTTACAGGGGTATGGCTACACCTTC. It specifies CASSLQGYGYTF.